This T cell receptor (beta chain) was captured by sequencing in a study of neurological immune-mediated disorders. Whole-study results and caveats: The greatest degree of TCR clonal expansion was observed in HTLV-1-associated myelopathy, with the lowest in multiple sclerosis, below that of healthy controls. No sharing of CDR3 amino acid sequences was observed among expanded clones across subjects, suggesting private repertoires in all groups.

The CDR3 is made up of 12 amino acids. CDR1 and CDR2 (germline): DFQATT, SNEGSKA (reference sequence). Between the trimmed V and J ends, which lost 6 bases and 6 bases, there was a span of 12 bases. Ten or more counts support this clonotype. Its antigen is still unknown. The cDNA came from 5'RACE, which used 10-nucleotide random UMIs. In TCRdb, the 5' RACE reads were re-called with MiXCR into one record per CDR3 protein. The data contain roughly 40,000 distinct CDR3 sequences, 2.5% of them singletons. The clonotype was recovered from a man between 45 and 60 years old with multiple sclerosis. The chain links TRBV20-1 to TRBJ2-1; the D gene is possibly TRBD2 (5 bases). The source material was PBMCs. The CDR3 DNA is TGCAGTGCGGCTCCCGGAGGCAATGAGCAGTTCTTC. This encodes CSAAPGGNEQFF.